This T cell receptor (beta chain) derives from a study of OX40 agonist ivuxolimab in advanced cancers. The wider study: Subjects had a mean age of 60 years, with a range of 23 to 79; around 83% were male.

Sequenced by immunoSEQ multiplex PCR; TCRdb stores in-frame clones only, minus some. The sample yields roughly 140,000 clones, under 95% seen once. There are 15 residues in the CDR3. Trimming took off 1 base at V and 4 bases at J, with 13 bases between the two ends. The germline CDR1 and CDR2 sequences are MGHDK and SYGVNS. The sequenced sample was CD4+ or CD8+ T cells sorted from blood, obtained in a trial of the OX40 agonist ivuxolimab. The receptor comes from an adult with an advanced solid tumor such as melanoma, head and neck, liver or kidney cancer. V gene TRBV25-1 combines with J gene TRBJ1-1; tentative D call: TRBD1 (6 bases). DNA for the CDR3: TGTGCCAGCAGTGAATCTTGGGGGCTTCGCACTGAAGCTTTCTTT. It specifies CASSESWGLRTEAFF.